This TCR beta chain was sequenced in a study of cytomegalovirus exposure and HLA in healthy donors. Germline lookup yields CDR1 SGHDT and CDR2 YYEEEE. The CDR3 has 15 amino acids. After removal of 1 base from V and 6 bases from J, the junction contained 7 bases not matched to a gene. On this clone: Its antigen is undetermined.

Notes on the study in general: Later genetic work tied a missense DCLRE1C variant to beta-chain V and J trimming.

The PCR made use of 60 Vbeta and 13 Jbeta primers. The assay was immunoSEQ multiplex PCR, and TCRdb's table has in-frame clones only and misses some. Of approximately 120,000 clones in the sample, over 60% are singletons; the top ten hold 2.7%. Sequenced sample: PBMCs. The chain couples TRBV5-6 to TRBJ2-3; 8 bases fit TRBD1. This receptor was obtained from a female donor in good health and CMV-seronegative. Written as DNA, the CDR3 is TGTGCCAGCAGCTTGCGGGACAGGCCCATGGATACGCAGTATTTT. Its protein is CASSLRDRPMDTQYF.